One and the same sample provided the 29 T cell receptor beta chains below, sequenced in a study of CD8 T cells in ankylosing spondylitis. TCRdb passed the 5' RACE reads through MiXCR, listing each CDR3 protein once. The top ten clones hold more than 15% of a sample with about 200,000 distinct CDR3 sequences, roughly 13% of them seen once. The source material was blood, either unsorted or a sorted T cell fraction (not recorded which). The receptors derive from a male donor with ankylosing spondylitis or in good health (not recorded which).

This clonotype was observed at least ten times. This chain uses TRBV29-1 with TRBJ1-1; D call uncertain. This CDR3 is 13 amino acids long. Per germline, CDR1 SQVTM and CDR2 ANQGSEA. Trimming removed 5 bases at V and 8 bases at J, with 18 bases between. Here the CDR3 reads CSVPAWVGWEAFF. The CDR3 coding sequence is TGCAGCGTTCCCGCCTGGGTGGGTTGGGAAGCTTTCTTT.

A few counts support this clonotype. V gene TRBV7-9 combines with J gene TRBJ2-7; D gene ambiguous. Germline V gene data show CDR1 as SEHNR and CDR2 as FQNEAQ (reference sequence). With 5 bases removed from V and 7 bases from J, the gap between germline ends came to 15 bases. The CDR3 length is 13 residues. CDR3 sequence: CASSRPTLGEQYF. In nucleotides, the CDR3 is TGTGCCAGCAGCCGTCCTACCCTGGGAGAGCAGTACTTC. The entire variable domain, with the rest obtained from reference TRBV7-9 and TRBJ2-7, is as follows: DTGVSQNPRHKITKRGQNVTFRCDPISEHNRLYWYRQTLGQGPEFLTYFQNEAQLEKSRLLSDRFSAERPKGSFSTLEIQRTEQGDSAMYLCASSRPTLGEQYFGPGTRLTVT.

CDR3 coding DNA: TGCGCCAGCAGTCTCATTTTTCTAGCGGAAGAGACCCAGTACTTC. The encoded protein is CASSLIFLAEETQYF. The V gene is TRBV10-2, the J gene TRBJ2-5; 7 bases agree with TRBD2. V dropped 5 bases and J dropped 3; count of bases not matched to a gene: 9. CDR1 and CDR2 from the germline V gene are WSHSY and SAAADI. CDR3 length: 15 amino acids.

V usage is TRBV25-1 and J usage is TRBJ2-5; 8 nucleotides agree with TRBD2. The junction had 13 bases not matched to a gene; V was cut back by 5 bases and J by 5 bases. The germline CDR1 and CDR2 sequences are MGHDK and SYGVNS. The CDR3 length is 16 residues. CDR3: CASSPTSTSGHETQYF. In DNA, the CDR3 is TGTGCCAGCAGTCCCACAAGCACTAGCGGACATGAGACCCAGTACTTC.

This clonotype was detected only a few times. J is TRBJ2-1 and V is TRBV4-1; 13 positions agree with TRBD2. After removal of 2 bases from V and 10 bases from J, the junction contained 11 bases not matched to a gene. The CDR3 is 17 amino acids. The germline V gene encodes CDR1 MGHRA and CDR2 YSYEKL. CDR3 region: CASSQPLLAGGHGEQFF. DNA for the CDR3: TGCGCCAGCAGCCAACCCCTACTAGCGGGAGGGCATGGGGAGCAGTTCTTC.

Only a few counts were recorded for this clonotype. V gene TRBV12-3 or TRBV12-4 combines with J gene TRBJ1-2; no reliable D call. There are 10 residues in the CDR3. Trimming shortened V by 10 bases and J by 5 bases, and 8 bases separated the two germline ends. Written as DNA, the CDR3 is TGTGCCACCCAACAGTATGGCTACACCTTC. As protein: CATQQYGYTF.

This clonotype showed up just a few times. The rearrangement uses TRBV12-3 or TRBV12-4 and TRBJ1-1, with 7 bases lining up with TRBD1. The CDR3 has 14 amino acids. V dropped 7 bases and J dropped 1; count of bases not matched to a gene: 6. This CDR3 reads CASILDRENTEAFF. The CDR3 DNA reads TGTGCCAGCATTCTCGACAGGGAGAACACTGAAGCTTTCTTT.

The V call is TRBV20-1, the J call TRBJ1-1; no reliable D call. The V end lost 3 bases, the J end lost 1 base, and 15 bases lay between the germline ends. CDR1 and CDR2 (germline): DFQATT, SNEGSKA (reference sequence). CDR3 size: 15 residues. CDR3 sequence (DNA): TGCAGTGCTAGCTCTGGGTCGGGGTGGAACACTGAAGCTTTCTTT. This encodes CSASSGSGWNTEAFF.

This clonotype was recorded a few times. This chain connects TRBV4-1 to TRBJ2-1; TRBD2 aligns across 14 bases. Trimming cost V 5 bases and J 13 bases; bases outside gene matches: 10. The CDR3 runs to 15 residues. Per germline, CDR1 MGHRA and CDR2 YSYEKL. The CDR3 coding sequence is TGCGCCAGCAGCTTCCGGACTAGCGGGGGGTGGGGACAGTTCTTC. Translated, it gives CASSFRTSGGWGQFF.

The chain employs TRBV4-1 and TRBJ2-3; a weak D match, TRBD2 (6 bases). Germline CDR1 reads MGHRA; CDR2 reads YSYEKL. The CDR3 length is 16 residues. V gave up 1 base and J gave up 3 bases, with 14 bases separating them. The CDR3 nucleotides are TGCGCCAGCAGCCAAGTTGCAGGGCGGGGTACAGATACGCAGTATTTT. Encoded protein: CASSQVAGRGTDTQYF.

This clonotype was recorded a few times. The DNA of the CDR3 is TGCGCCAGCAGTGAGCCCCGACAGGGGACCTACAATGAGCAGTTCTTC. Translated, it gives CASSEPRQGTYNEQFF. The rearrangement joins TRBV10-2 to TRBJ2-1, with TRBD1 identical over 8 bases. The CDR3 consists of 16 residues. The V and J ends lost 2 bases and 2 bases, in that order; junction bases with no gene match: 5. From germline, CDR1 is WSHSY and CDR2 SAAADI.

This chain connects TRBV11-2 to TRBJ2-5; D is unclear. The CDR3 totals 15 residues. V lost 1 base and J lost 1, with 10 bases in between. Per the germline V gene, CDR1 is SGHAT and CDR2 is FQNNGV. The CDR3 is CASSLAPTSQETQYF. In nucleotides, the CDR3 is TGTGCCAGCAGCTTAGCCCCGACAAGCCAAGAGACCCAGTACTTC.

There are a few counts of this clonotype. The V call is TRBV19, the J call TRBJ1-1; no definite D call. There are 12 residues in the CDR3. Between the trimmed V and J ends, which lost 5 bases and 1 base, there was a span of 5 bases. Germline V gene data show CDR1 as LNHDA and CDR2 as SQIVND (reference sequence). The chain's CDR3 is CASSHPNTEAFF. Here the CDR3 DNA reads TGTGCCAGTAGTCATCCGAACACTGAAGCTTTCTTT.

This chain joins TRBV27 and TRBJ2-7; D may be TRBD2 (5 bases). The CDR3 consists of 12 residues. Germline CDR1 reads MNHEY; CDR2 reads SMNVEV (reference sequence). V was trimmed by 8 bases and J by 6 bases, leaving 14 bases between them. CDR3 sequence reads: CASSMTSGEQYF. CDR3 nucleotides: TGTGCCAGCTCCATGACGAGCGGCGAGCAGTACTTC.

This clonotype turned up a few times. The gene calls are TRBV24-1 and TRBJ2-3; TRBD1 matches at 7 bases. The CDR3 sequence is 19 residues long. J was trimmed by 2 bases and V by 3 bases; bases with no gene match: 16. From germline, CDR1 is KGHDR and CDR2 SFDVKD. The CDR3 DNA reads TGTGCCACCAGTGATACACCAAAGGGGGCTGTCGAGGTCACAGATACGCAGTATTTT. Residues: CATSDTPKGAVEVTDTQYF.

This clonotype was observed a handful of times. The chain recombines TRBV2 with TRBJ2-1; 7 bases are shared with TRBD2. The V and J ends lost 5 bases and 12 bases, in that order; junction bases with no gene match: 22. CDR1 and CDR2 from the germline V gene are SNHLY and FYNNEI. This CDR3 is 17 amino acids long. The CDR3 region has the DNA TGTGCCAGCAGTTATACCGTGGCGGGAGCGACTACAATGGTGCAGTTCTTC. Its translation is CASSYTVAGATTMVQFF.

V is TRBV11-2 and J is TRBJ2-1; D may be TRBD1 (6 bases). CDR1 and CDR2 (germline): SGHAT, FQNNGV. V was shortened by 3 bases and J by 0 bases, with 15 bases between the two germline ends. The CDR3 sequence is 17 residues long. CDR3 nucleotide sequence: TGTGCCAGCAGCTTCGTCCGTACAGGGAGCTCCTACAATGAGCAGTTCTTC. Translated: CASSFVRTGSSYNEQFF. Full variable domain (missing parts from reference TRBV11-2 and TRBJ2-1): EAGVAQSPRYKIIEKRQSVAFWCNPISGHATLYWYQQILGQGPKLLIQFQNNGVVDDSQLPKDRFSAERLKGVDSTLKIQPAKLEDSAVYLCASSFVRTGSSYNEQFFGPGTRLTVL.

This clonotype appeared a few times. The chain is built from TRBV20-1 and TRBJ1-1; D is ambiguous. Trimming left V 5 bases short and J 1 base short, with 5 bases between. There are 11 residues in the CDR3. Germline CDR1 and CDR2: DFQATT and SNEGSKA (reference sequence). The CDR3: CSALKNTEAFF. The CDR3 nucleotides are TGCAGTGCTTTAAAGAACACTGAAGCTTTCTTT.

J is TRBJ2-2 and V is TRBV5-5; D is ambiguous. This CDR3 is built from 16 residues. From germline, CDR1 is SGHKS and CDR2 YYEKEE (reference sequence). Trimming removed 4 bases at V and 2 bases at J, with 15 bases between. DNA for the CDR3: TGTGCCAGCAGCCCAGCTGTCAGCCTTAACACCGGGGAGCTGTTTTTT. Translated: CASSPAVSLNTGELFF.

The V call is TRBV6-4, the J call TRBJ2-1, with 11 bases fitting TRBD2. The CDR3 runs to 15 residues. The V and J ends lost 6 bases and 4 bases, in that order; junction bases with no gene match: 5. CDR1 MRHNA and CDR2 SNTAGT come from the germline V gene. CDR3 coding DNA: TGTGCCAGCAGAAAACTAGCGGGGGTTTACAATGAGCAGTTCTTC. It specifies CASRKLAGVYNEQFF.

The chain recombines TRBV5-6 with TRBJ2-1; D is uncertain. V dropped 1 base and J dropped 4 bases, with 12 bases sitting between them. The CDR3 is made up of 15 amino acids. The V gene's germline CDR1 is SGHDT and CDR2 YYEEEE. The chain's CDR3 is CASSLMMARYNEQFF. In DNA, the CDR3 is TGTGCCAGCAGCTTGATGATGGCTAGGTACAATGAGCAGTTCTTC. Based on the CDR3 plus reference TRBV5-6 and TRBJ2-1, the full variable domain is DAGVTQSPTHLIKTRGQQVTLRCSPKSGHDTVSWYQQALGQGPQFIFQYYEEEERQRGNFPDRFSGHQFPNYSSELNVNALLLGDSALYLCASSLMMARYNEQFFGPGTRLTVL.

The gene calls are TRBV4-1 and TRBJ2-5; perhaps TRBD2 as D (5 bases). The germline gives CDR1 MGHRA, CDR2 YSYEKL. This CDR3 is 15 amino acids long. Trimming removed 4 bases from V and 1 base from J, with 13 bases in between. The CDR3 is CASSLAHRVQETQYF. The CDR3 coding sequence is TGCGCCAGCAGCCTAGCGCATCGGGTCCAAGAGACCCAGTACTTC.

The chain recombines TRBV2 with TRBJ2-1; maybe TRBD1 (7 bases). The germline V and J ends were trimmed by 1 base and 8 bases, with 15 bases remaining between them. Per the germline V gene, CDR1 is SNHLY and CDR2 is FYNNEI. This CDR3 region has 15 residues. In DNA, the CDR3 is TGTGCCAGCAGTGAAGGGAGGACAGGAGGGGATGAGCAGTTCTTC. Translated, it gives CASSEGRTGGDEQFF.

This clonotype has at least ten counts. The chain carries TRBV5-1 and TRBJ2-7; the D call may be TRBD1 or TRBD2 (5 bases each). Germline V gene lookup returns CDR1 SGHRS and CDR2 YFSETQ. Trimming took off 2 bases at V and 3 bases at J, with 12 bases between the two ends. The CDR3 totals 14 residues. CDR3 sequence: CASSFLGDGYEQYF. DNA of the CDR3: TGCGCCAGCAGCTTTTTAGGGGACGGCTACGAGCAGTACTTC.

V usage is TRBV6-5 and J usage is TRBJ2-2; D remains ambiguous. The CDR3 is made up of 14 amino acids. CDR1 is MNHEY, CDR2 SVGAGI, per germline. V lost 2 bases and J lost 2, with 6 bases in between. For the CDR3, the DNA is TGTGCCAGCAGTTACGGCCTTAACACCGGGGAGCTGTTTTTT. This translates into CASSYGLNTGELFF.

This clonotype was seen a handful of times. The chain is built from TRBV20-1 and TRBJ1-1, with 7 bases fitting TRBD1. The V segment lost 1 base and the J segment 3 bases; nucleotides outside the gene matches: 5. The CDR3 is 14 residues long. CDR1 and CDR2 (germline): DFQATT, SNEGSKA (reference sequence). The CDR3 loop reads CSARGETGHTEAFF. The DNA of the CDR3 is TGCAGTGCTAGAGGGGAGACAGGGCACACTGAAGCTTTCTTT.

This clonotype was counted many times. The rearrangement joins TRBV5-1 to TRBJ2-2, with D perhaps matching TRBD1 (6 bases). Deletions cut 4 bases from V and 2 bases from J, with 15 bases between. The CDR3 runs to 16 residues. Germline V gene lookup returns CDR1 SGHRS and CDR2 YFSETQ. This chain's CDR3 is CASSQERGYNTGELFF. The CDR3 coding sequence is TGCGCCAGCAGCCAGGAGAGGGGGTACAACACCGGGGAGCTGTTTTTT.

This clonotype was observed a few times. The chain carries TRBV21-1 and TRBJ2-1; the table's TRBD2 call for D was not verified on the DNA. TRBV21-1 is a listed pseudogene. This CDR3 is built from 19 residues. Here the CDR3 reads CASSKVLAGGPGSYNEQFF. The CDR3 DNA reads TGTGCCAGCAGCAAAGTACTAGCGGGGGGGCCTGGCTCCTACAATGAGCAGTTCTTC.

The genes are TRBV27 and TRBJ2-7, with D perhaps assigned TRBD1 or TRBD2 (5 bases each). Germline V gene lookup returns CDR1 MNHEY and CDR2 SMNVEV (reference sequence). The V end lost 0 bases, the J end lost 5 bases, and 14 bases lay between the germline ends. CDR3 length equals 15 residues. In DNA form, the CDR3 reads TGTGCCAGCAGTTTATCGGGGCAGGGAGCCCACGAGCAGTACTTC. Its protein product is CASSLSGQGAHEQYF.